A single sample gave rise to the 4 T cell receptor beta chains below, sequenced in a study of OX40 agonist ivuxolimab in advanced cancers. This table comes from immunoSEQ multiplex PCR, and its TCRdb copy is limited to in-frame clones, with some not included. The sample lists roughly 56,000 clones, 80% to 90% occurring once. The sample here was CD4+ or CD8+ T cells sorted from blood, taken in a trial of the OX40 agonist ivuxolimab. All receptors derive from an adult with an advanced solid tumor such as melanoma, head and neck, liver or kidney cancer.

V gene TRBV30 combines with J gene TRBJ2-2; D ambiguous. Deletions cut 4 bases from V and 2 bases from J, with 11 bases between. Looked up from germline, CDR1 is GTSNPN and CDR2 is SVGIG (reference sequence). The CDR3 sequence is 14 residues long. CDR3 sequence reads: CAWTSEINTGELFF. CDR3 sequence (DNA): TGTGCCTGGACTAGTGAAATAAACACCGGGGAGCTGTTTTTT.

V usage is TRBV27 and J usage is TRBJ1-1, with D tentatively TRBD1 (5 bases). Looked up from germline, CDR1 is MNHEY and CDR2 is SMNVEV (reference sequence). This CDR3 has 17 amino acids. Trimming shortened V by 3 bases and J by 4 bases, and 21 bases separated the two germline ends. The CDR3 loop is CASSFRVTFNQGTEAFF. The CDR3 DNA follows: TGTGCCAGCAGTTTTAGGGTAACCTTCAATCAGGGCACTGAAGCTTTCTTT.

The CDR3 coding sequence is TGCGCCAGCAGCCCAACTAGCGGGGTCTACGAGCAGTACTTC. Its protein product is CASSPTSGVYEQYF. The chain joins TRBV5-1 to TRBJ2-7; 10 nucleotides match TRBD2. Germline V gene sequence: CDR1 SGHRS, CDR2 YFSETQ. V dropped 4 bases and J dropped 3; count of bases not matched to a gene: 4. The CDR3 sequence is 14 residues long.

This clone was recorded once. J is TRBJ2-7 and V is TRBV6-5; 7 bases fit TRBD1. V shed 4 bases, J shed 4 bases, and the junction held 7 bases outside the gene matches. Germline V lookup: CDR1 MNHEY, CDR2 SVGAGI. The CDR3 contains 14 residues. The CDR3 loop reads CASSSTGTAYEQYF. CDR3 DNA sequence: TGTGCCAGCAGTTCAACCGGGACAGCTTACGAGCAGTACTTC.